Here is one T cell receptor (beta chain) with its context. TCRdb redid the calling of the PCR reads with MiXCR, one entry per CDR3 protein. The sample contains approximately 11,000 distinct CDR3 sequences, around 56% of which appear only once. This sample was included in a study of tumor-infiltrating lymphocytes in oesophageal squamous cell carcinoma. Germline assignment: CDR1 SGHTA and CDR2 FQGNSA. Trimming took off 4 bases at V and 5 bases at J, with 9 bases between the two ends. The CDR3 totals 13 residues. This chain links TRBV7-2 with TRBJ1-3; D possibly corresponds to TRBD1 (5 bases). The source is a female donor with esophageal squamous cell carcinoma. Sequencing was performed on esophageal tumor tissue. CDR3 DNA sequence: TGTGCCAGCAGCTCGGGACGGAGAAACACCATATATTTT. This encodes CASSSGRRNTIYF.